This T cell receptor (beta chain) is from a study of regulatory T cells in long-lasting Graves disease. Study overall: Over-5-year antithyroid drug use with positive TSH receptor antibodies defined persistent Graves' disease in the study.

Many counts were recorded for this clonotype. HTBI primers from iRepertoire and Arm-PCR of CDR3 regions yielded the TCR beta libraries. MiXCR, applied by TCRdb to the multiplex PCR reads, yields one record per CDR3 protein. The data contain roughly 450,000 distinct CDR3 sequences, less than 25% of them singletons. Germline CDR1 MDHEN, CDR2 SYDVKM. The CDR3 runs to 14 residues. With 5 bases removed from V and 9 bases from J, the gap between germline ends came to 17 bases. Time point in this sample: persistent/refractory GD, antithyroid drugs over 5 years with positive TRAb. PBMC-derived RNA was used for the TCR library.

The V and J genes are TRBV28 and TRBJ1-5, with D possibly TRBD1 on 6 matching bases. This receptor was taken from a female donor with Graves disease. Sequenced material: peripheral blood mononuclear cells (PBMCs), taken when the disease was refractory, from a patient treated with antithyroid drugs. CDR3 DNA sequence: TGTGCCAGCAGTCCCCAGGGGAGGGCCTGGCCCCAGCATTTT. Protein sequence: CASSPQGRAWPQHF.